Listed below are T cell receptor beta chains from one sample, sequenced in a study of control samples from healthy donors and cancer patients. Repertoires were generated with immunoSEQ multiplex PCR, while TCRdb's copy carries only in-frame clones and drops some. The sample has about 130,000 clones, around 93% seen once. Sequenced material: blood. Source of these receptors: a man between 18 and 35 years old in good health. Each CDR3 is given with its conserved first and last residue. D genes are given only for firm matches. Rows may omit the clone size; those that give it use once, few, many or a size class.

v_gene,abundance,j_gene,d_gene,CDR3aa,CDR3nt
TRBV6-5,once,TRBJ1-2,-,CASSYGPTVVGYTF,TGTGCCAGCAGTTACGGACCGACAGTTGTCGGCTACACCTTC
TRBV12-5,-,TRBJ2-7,-,CASGGGHSYEQYF,TGTGCTAGTGGCGGGGGTCACTCCTACGAGCAGTACTTC
TRBV4-1,-,TRBJ1-3,-,CASSHGSLSGNTIYF,TGCGCCAGCAGCCACGGAAGTCTCTCTGGAAACACCATATATTTT
TRBV10-3,-,TRBJ1-5,-,CAISESFNSNQPQHF,TGTGCCATCAGTGAGTCCTTTAATAGCAATCAGCCCCAGCATTTT
TRBV6-1,-,TRBJ1-5,-,CASSEGPGSNQPQHF,TGTGCCAGCAGTGAAGGTCCGGGTAGCAATCAGCCCCAGCATTTT
TRBV7-2,once,TRBJ2-3,-,CASSLGRGTDTQYF,TGTGCCAGCAGCTTAGGCCGAGGTACAGATACGCAGTATTTT
TRBV5-1,-,TRBJ2-1,TRBD1,CASSIGQGIHNEQFF,TGCGCCAGCAGTATTGGACAGGGGATCCACAATGAGCAGTTCTTC
TRBV6-2/TRBV6-3,-,TRBJ1-6,-,CASSYFAERRNSPLHF,TGTGCCAGCAGTTACTTCGCGGAACGGCGTAATTCACCCCTCCACTTT
TRBV9,-,TRBJ2-2,-,CASSSRHPTGELFF,TGTGCCAGCAGCTCCCGACACCCCACCGGGGAGCTGTTTTTT
TRBV19,-,TRBJ1-2,-,CASSTTVWHTF,TGTGCCAGTAGTACGACAGTTTGGCACACCTTC
TRBV19,-,TRBJ2-3,-,CASSLDTDTQYF,TGTGCCAGTTCCTTGGACACAGATACGCAGTATTTT
TRBV7-8,once,TRBJ1-5,TRBD1,CASSLKTGPFGNQPQHF,TGTGCCAGCAGCCTCAAGACAGGGCCGTTTGGCAATCAGCCCCAGCATTTT
TRBV7-2,-,TRBJ2-7,-,CASSYTDEQYF,TGTGCCAGCAGCTATACAGACGAGCAGTACTTC
TRBV21-1,-,TRBJ1-5,-,CAREDRPQHF,TGTGCCAGGGAGGACCGGCCCCAGCATTTT
TRBV5-1,-,TRBJ1-6,-,CASSLGVLSGQHNSPLHF,TGCGCCAGCAGCTTGGGCGTTTTGTCAGGACAACATAATTCACCCCTCCACTTT
TRBV7-9,-,TRBJ1-2,-,CASSLARQGPYGYTF,TGTGCCAGCAGCTTAGCTCGGCAGGGTCCCTATGGCTACACCTTC
TRBV5-1,once,TRBJ1-3,-,CASSWGLGNTIYF,TGCGCCAGCAGCTGGGGGCTGGGAAACACCATATATTTT
TRBV4-1,-,TRBJ1-1,-,CASSQGGGGLGTEAFF,TGCGCCAGCAGCCAAGGAGGGGGAGGCCTGGGGACTGAAGCTTTCTTT
TRBV27,-,TRBJ1-6,-,CASSLARPSSALHF,TGTGCCAGCAGTTTAGCTCGGCCCTCTTCAGCCCTCCACTTT
TRBV3-1/TRBV3-2,-,TRBJ1-2,-,CASSQVWAGRGGYTF,TGTGCCAGCAGCCAAGTTTGGGCAGGGCGAGGTGGCTACACCTTC
TRBV19,-,TRBJ2-7,-,CASSARYGITYEQYF,TGTGCCAGTAGCGCCCGTTACGGGATTACCTACGAGCAGTACTTC
TRBV4-2,-,TRBJ1-6,-,CASSQDGRGYNSPLHF,TGTGCCAGCAGCCAAGATGGCAGGGGCTATAATTCACCCCTCCACTTT
TRBV5-4,-,TRBJ1-1,-,CASSRDGGRANTEAFF,TGTGCCAGCAGCCGTGACGGGGGCAGGGCAAACACTGAAGCTTTCTTT
TRBV7-2,-,TRBJ2-3,TRBD2,CASSPGLAASTDTQYF,TGTGCCAGCAGCCCGGGACTAGCGGCTAGCACAGATACGCAGTATTTT
TRBV5-1,-,TRBJ2-1,-,CASSSPLTGAYNEQFF,TGCGCCAGCAGCTCCCCACTGACAGGAGCCTACAATGAGCAGTTCTTC
TRBV12-3/TRBV12-4,-,TRBJ1-5,-,CASTMTDFGAQHF,TGTGCCAGCACCATGACGGATTTCGGGGCCCAGCATTTT
TRBV7-2,-,TRBJ2-5,TRBD2,CASSLMGGGEETQYF,TGTGCCAGCAGCTTAATGGGCGGGGGGGAAGAGACCCAGTACTTC
TRBV30,-,TRBJ1-1,TRBD1,CAWSVPDRDTEAFF,TGTGCCTGGAGTGTCCCGGACAGGGATACTGAAGCTTTCTTT
TRBV10-2,-,TRBJ1-5,-,CASSLGFTQPQHF,TGCGCCAGCAGTTTGGGGTTTACGCAGCCCCAGCATTTT
TRBV7-9,-,TRBJ2-2,-,CASRLSRLGITGELFF,TGTGCCAGCAGACTCTCGAGACTAGGGATCACCGGGGAGCTGTTTTTT
TRBV5-4,-,TRBJ1-3,-,CASSPSPGNTIYF,TGTGCCAGCAGCCCCTCACCGGGAAACACCATATATTTT
TRBV6-1,once,TRBJ2-7,-,CASSEGQNYEQYF,TGTGCCAGCAGTGAAGGTCAGAACTACGAGCAGTACTTC
TRBV7-2,-,TRBJ1-2,-,CASSPTNYGYTF,TGTGCCAGCAGCCCGACTAACTATGGCTACACCTTC
TRBV10-2,-,TRBJ1-5,TRBD1,CASKDRAQPQHF,TGCGCCAGCAAGGACAGGGCTCAGCCCCAGCATTTT
TRBV10-3,medium-sized,TRBJ2-3,TRBD2,CAITNRGGPNTDTQYF,TGTGCCATCACAAACCGCGGGGGGCCAAACACAGATACGCAGTATTTT
TRBV5-1,-,TRBJ2-7,TRBD1,CASRSGGRDEQYF,TGCGCCAGCAGATCAGGGGGTCGGGACGAGCAGTACTTC
TRBV19,-,TRBJ1-5,-,CASSIGPGGQPQHF,TGTGCCAGTAGTATAGGGCCGGGAGGGCAGCCCCAGCATTTT
TRBV4-1,-,TRBJ1-2,-,CASSQDPSRSNYGYTF,TGCGCCAGCAGCCAAGATCCCTCAAGGTCTAACTATGGCTACACCTTC
TRBV27,-,TRBJ2-7,-,CASSDRYYEQYF,TGTGCCAGCAGCGACAGATACTACGAGCAGTACTTC
TRBV6-1,-,TRBJ2-2,TRBD2,CASSEWASGLTGELFF,TGTGCCAGCAGTGAATGGGCTAGCGGGCTCACCGGGGAGCTGTTTTTT
TRBV5-1,-,TRBJ2-2,-,CASSPTSRASGLGELFF,TGCGCCAGCAGCCCGACCTCCAGGGCGAGTGGTCTGGGGGAGCTGTTTTTT
TRBV27,-,TRBJ1-2,TRBD1,CASSSQGGNYGYTF,TGTGCCAGCAGTTCTCAGGGGGGCAACTATGGCTACACCTTC
TRBV6-4,many,TRBJ2-3,TRBD2,CASSEGTSGGTDTQYF,TGTGCCAGCAGTGAGGGGACTAGCGGGGGCACAGATACGCAGTATTTT
TRBV2,-,TRBJ2-3,TRBD2,CASTGGGGPDTQYF,TGTGCCAGCACGGGCGGGGGGGGCCCAGATACGCAGTATTTT
TRBV11-1,-,TRBJ2-7,TRBD1,CASAVDRGPLYEQYF,TGTGCCAGCGCGGTGGACAGGGGGCCCCTCTACGAGCAGTACTTC
TRBV11-2,-,TRBJ2-5,-,CASSSDFQETQYF,TGTGCCAGCAGCTCTGACTTCCAAGAGACCCAGTACTTC
TRBV10-1,-,TRBJ2-3,-,CASSEGQDTQYF,TGCGCCAGCAGTGAGGGGCAAGATACGCAGTATTTT
TRBV7-6,-,TRBJ1-6,-,CASSFRGDNSPLHF,TGTGCCAGCAGCTTCAGGGGCGATAATTCACCCCTCCACTTT
TRBV7-9,-,TRBJ2-5,TRBD2,CASSLRRQRGETQYF,TGTGCCAGCAGCCTCCGTAGGCAGCGGGGAGAGACCCAGTACTTC
TRBV3-1/TRBV3-2,once,TRBJ1-2,-,CASSPHAGARGYTF,TGTGCCAGCAGCCCCCACGCAGGGGCACGGGGCTACACCTTC